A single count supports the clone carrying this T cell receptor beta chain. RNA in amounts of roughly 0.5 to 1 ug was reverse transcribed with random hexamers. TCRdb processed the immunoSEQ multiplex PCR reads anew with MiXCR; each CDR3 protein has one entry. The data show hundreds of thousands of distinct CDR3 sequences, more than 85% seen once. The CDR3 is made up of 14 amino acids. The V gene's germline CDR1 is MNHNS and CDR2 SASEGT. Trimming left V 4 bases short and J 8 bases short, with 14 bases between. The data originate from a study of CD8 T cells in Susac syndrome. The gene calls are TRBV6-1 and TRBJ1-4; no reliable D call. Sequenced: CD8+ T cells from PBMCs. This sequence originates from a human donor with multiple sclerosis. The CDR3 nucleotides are TGTGCCAGCAGTGGAAGTCCTGGTTTCGAAAAACTGTTTTTT. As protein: CASSGSPGFEKLFF.